These 18 T cell receptor beta chains came from one sample sequenced in a study of cytomegalovirus exposure and HLA in healthy donors (dated by TCRdb to the late 2010s). The library was built by means of the immunoSEQ multiplex PCR assay. For the multiplex PCR, a mixture combining 60 forward primers for TCR Vbeta segments and 13 reverse primers for TCR Jbeta segments was used. TCRdb took over this immuneACCESS table, retaining in-frame rearrangements with V and J assigned. Such tables are incomplete; in checked studies, under half of the missing clones stem from an unresolved V gene, and the remainder is unexplained. The sample table lists 64,000 or so clones, about 73% of them with a count of one. The ten largest clones capture roughly 10% of the sample. The sample comprised PBMCs. These receptor sequences come from a woman aged 45-59 years in good health and CMV-seropositive.

This chain connects TRBV9 to TRBJ2-5; 13 bases fit TRBD2. CDR1 and CDR2 (germline): SGDLS, YYNGEE. Losses at the gene ends were 2 bases for V and 5 bases for J; bases not matched to a gene: 6. The CDR3 runs 16 residues. This CDR3 reads CASSVGLAGSAETQYF. The CDR3 region has the DNA TGTGCCAGCAGCGTGGGACTAGCGGGGTCGGCTGAGACCCAGTACTTC.

The chain joins TRBV10-2 to TRBJ2-1, with TRBD2 identical over 7 bases. Trimming at V came to 0 bases and at J to 7 bases, leaving 6 bases not matched to a gene. The CDR3 is made up of 15 amino acids. The germline V gene encodes CDR1 WSHSY and CDR2 SAAADI. The CDR3 here is CASSESNSGPNEQFF. CDR3 nucleotide sequence: TGCGCCAGCAGTGAGTCGAATAGCGGGCCAAATGAGCAGTTCTTC.

This chain connects TRBV30 to TRBJ1-6; D uncertain. This CDR3 spans 13 amino acids. V was cut by 2 bases and J by 5 bases, with 7 bases left in between. The germline V gene has CDR1 GTSNPN and CDR2 SVGIG (reference sequence). DNA of the CDR3: TGTGCCTGGAGTCCCGGGAATAATTCACCCCTCCACTTT. This encodes CAWSPGNNSPLHF.

This chain connects TRBV2 to TRBJ1-5; 8 positions match TRBD1. The V gene's germline CDR1 is SNHLY and CDR2 FYNNEI. V was clipped by 10 bases and J by 7 bases; unmatched bases: 9. The CDR3 extends over 13 amino acids. The CDR3, as DNA: TGTGCCACCGCGACAGGGGATGACCAGCCCCAGCATTTT. Its protein product is CATATGDDQPQHF. The full variable domain, its missing parts supplied by reference TRBV2 and TRBJ1-5, is EPEVTQTPSHQVTQMGQEVILRCVPISNHLYFYWYRQILGQKVEFLVSFYNNEISEKSEIFDDQFSVERPDGSNFTLKIRSTKLEDSAMYFCATATGDDQPQHFGDGTRLSIL.

This sequence joins TRBV28 and TRBJ2-6; 9 bases fit TRBD1. The junction had 7 bases not matched to a gene; V was cut back by 6 bases and J by 4 bases. CDR1 is MDHEN and CDR2 is SYDVKM in the germline V gene. CDR3 size: 16 residues. The CDR3 nucleotides are TGTGCCAGCAGCAACAGGGGGCTAGCCGGGGCCAACGTCCTGACTTTC. It translates to CASSNRGLAGANVLTF.

The chain's CDR3 is CASSVQRETDTQYF. DNA of the CDR3: TGTGCCAGCAGCGTACAGCGGGAGACAGATACGCAGTATTTT. This rearrangement joins TRBV9 to TRBJ2-3; TRBD2 matches at 8 bases. J lost 3 bases, V lost 1 base, and 1 base had no gene match. Germline lookup yields CDR1 SGDLS and CDR2 YYNGEE. This CDR3 region has 14 residues.

In nucleotides, the CDR3 is TGTGCCACCTCACCAACTGGACTCGGTGAAGCTTTCTTT. Translating gives CATSPTGLGEAFF. This sequence joins TRBV27 and TRBJ1-1; D gene unclear. Germline lookup yields CDR1 MNHEY and CDR2 SMNVEV (reference sequence). CDR3 length: 13 residues. The V end was cut by 10 bases, the J end by 7 bases, with 19 bases between.

This chain uses TRBV4-2 with TRBJ1-5, with TRBD1 matching 7 bases. The V gene end was trimmed by 4 bases and the J gene end by 7 bases; junction bases not matched to a gene: 10. The CDR3 is made up of 15 amino acids. Germline CDR1 LGHNA, CDR2 YNFKEQ. The CDR3 loop is CASSRLTGEEQPQHF. CDR3 DNA: TGTGCCAGCAGCCGCCTCACAGGGGAGGAACAGCCCCAGCATTTT.

The CDR3 DNA sequence: TGTGCCAGCAGCTTGCAGGGGGGAGGCTACGAGCAGTACTTC. The encoded protein is CASSLQGGGYEQYF. The chain combines TRBV5-4 with TRBJ2-7, with TRBD1 as a possible D gene (7 bases). Deletions cut 1 base from V and 3 bases from J, with 11 bases between. Germline lookup yields CDR1 SGHNT and CDR2 YYREEE (reference sequence). The CDR3 loop spans 14 amino acids.

The chain recombines TRBV28 with TRBJ1-5; the D is unclear. This CDR3 has 14 residues. Germline CDR1 reads MDHEN; CDR2 reads SYDVKM. Between the trimmed V and J ends, which lost 6 bases and 4 bases, there was a span of 13 bases. The DNA for the CDR3 is TGTGCCAGCAGCCCTAGGACGGGGAATCAGCCCCAGCATTTT. Its translation: CASSPRTGNQPQHF.

V gene TRBV11-3 combines with J gene TRBJ2-3, with 15 bases fitting TRBD2. Trimming at V came to 5 bases and at J to 4 bases, leaving 1 base not matched to a gene. This CDR3 comprises 15 residues. Germline V gene data show CDR1 as SGHNT and CDR2 as YENEEA. As DNA, the CDR3 is TGTGCCAGCAGCGGACTAGCGGGGGGGCCAGATACGCAGTATTTT. Translating it yields CASSGLAGGPDTQYF. The whole variable domain, filled in from reference TRBV11-3 and TRBJ2-3, reads EAGVVQSPRYKIIEKKQPVAFWCNPISGHNTLYWYLQNLGQGPELLIRYENEEAVDDSQLPKDRFSAERLKGVDSTLKIQPAELGDSAVYLCASSGLAGGPDTQYFGPGTRLTVL.

The CDR3 nucleotides are TGTGCCAGCAGCGCCCAGGAAGATACGCAGTATTTT. It encodes CASSAQEDTQYF. This chain joins TRBV11-2 and TRBJ2-3; unclear D gene. Germline V gene data show CDR1 as SGHAT and CDR2 as FQNNGV. V lost 5 bases and J lost 5, with 8 bases in between. The CDR3 spans 12 residues.

CDR3 amino acids: CASSLFGQGYYEQYF. For the CDR3, the DNA is TGTGCCAGCAGTTTATTTGGACAGGGATACTACGAGCAGTACTTC. This chain uses TRBV27 with TRBJ2-7; 8 bases map to TRBD1. Germline V lookup: CDR1 MNHEY, CDR2 SMNVEV (reference sequence). CDR3 size: 15 residues. Trimming at V came to 1 base and at J to 3 bases, leaving 5 bases not matched to a gene.

V and J are TRBV7-3 and TRBJ2-1; TRBD1 matches 9 bases. CDR1 and CDR2 from the germline V gene are SGHTA and FQGTGA. The CDR3 runs to 17 residues. The trim removed 5 bases at V and 0 bases at J, leaving 8 bases unmatched. The DNA for the CDR3 is TGTGCCAGCAGCCTTGGGACAGGGCGAGGCTCCTACAATGAGCAGTTCTTC. It is translated as CASSLGTGRGSYNEQFF.

This clone was recorded only once. At one end, the junction sequence differs from germline, possibly due to a read error. The V and J genes are TRBV5-6 and TRBJ2-6, with D perhaps TRBD2 (6 bases). The CDR3 has 14 amino acids. Germline CDR1 reads SGHDT; CDR2 reads YYEEEE. DNA for the CDR3: TGTGCGAGCAATCGGGAGAGGGGGGCCAACGTCCTGACTTTC. Translated, it gives CASNRERGANVLTF.

This clone appeared a few times. This chain links TRBV28 with TRBJ1-5; 7 bases line up with TRBD1. This CDR3 is 14 amino acids long. J gave up 4 bases and V 8 bases, and 8 bases lay outside the gene matches. Germline V gives CDR1 MDHEN, CDR2 SYDVKM. Here the CDR3 reads CASFRQGGNQPQHF. In nucleotides, the CDR3 is TGTGCCAGCTTTAGACAGGGTGGAAATCAGCCCCAGCATTTT.

This clone was recorded a few times. The J gene is TRBJ2-5, the V gene TRBV6-6; D possibly corresponds to TRBD1 (6 bases). Germline CDR1 and CDR2: MNHNY and SVGAGI (reference sequence). The V end lost 0 bases, the J end lost 5 bases, and 10 bases lay between the germline ends. This CDR3 is 14 amino acids long. CDR3 loop: CASSYSFDRETQYF. The CDR3 nucleotides are TGTGCCAGCAGTTACTCTTTCGACAGGGAGACCCAGTACTTC.

The chain recombines TRBV6-1 with TRBJ1-1; possibly TRBD1 for D (6 bases). This CDR3 spans 13 amino acids. Germline V gene lookup returns CDR1 MNHNS and CDR2 SASEGT. V gave up 6 bases and J gave up 4 bases, with 12 bases separating them. The CDR3 spells CASRAGVSTEAFF. In nucleotides, the CDR3 is TGTGCCAGCAGGGCAGGGGTGTCCACTGAAGCTTTCTTT.